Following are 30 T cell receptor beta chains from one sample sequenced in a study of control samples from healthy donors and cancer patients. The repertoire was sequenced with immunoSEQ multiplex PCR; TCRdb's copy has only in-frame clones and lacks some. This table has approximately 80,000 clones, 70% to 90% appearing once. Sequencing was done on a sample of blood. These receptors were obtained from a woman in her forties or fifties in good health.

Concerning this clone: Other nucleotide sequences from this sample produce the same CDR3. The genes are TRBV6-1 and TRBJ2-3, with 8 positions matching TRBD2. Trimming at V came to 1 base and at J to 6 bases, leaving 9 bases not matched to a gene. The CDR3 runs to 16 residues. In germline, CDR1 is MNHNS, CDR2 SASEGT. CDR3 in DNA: TGTGCCAGCAGTGAAGGTCGAGCGGGGGCGGGGGATACGCAGTATTTT. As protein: CASSEGRAGAGDTQYF.

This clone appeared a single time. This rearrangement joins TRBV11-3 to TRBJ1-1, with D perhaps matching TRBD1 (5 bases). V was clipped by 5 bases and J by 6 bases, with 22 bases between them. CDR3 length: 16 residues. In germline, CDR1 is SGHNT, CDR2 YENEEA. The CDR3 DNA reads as TGTGCCAGCAGCCGAAGCATAGGGGAAAACGCCCCTGAAGCTTTCTTT. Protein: CASSRSIGENAPEAFF.

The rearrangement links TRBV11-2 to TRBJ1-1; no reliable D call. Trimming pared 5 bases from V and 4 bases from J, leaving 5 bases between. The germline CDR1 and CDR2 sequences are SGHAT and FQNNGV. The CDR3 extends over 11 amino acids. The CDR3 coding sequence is TGTGCCAGCAGCGAGGCCACTGAAGCTTTCTTT. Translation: CASSEATEAFF.

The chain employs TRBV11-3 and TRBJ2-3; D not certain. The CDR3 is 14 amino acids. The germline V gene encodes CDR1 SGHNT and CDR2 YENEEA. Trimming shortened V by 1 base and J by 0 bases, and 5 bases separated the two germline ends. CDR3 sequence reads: CASSLGASTDTQYF. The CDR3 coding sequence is TGTGCCAGCAGCTTAGGGGCCAGCACAGATACGCAGTATTTT. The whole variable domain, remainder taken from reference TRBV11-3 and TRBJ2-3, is EAGVVQSPRYKIIEKKQPVAFWCNPISGHNTLYWYLQNLGQGPELLIRYENEEAVDDSQLPKDRFSAERLKGVDSTLKIQPAELGDSAVYLCASSLGASTDTQYFGPGTRLTVL.

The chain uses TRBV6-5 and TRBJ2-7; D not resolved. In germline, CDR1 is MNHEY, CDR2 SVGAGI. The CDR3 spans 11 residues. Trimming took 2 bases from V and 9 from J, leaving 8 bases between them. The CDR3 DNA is TGTGCCAGCAGTTACCCTGGCGGGCAGTACTTC. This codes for CASSYPGGQYF.

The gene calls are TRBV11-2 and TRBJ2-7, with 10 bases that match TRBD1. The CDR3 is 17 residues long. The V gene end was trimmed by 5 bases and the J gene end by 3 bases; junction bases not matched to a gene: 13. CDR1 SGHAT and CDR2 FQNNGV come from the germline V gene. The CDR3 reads CASSPINHGQGGYEQYF. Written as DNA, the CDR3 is TGTGCCAGCAGCCCTATAAACCACGGACAGGGGGGCTACGAGCAGTACTTC.

This chain's CDR3 is CASTGQYNSPLHF. As DNA, the CDR3 is TGTGCCAGCACCGGACAGTATAATTCACCCCTCCACTTT. This chain links TRBV25-1 with TRBJ1-6; possibly TRBD1 for D (6 bases). CDR1 is MGHDK, CDR2 SYGVNS, per germline. The CDR3 runs to 13 residues. The V gene lost 7 bases and the J gene lost 4 bases, with 8 bases spanning the gap.

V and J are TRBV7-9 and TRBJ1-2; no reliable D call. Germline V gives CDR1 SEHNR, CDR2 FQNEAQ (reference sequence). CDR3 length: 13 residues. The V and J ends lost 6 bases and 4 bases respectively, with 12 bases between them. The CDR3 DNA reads TGTGCCAGCAGTTCTGACAAGATCTATGGCTACACCTTC. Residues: CASSSDKIYGYTF. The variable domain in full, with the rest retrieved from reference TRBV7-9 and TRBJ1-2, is DTGVSQNPRHKITKRGQNVTFRCDPISEHNRLYWYRQTLGQGPEFLTYFQNEAQLEKSRLLSDRFSAERPKGSFSTLEIQRTEQGDSAMYLCASSSDKIYGYTFGSGTRLTVV.

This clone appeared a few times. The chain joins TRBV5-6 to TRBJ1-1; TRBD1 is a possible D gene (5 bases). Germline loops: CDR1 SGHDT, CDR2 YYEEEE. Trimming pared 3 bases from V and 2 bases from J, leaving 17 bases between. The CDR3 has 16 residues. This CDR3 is CASSSWGRPQNTEAFF. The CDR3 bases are TGTGCCAGCAGCTCATGGGGCAGGCCACAAAACACTGAAGCTTTCTTT.

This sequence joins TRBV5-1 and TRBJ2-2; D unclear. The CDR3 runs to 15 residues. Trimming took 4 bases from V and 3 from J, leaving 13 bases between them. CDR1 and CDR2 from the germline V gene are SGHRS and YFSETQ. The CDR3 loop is CASSRKTLDTGELFF. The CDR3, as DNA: TGCGCCAGCAGCAGAAAGACCCTGGACACCGGGGAGCTGTTTTTT.

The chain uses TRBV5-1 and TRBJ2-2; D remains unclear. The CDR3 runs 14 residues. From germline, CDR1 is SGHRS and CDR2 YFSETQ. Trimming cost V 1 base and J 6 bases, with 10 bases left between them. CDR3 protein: CASSLNVRAGELFF. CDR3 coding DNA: TGCGCCAGCAGCTTGAATGTAAGGGCCGGGGAGCTGTTTTTT.

The CDR3 region is CASTKMGSPLHF. In DNA form, the CDR3 reads TGTGCCAGCACCAAAATGGGTTCACCCCTCCACTTT. The rearrangement uses TRBV6-6 and TRBJ1-6; D is unresolved. The CDR3 is made up of 12 amino acids. Germline CDR1 and CDR2: MNHNY and SVGAGI (reference sequence). The V gene lost 7 bases and the J gene lost 9 bases, with 10 bases spanning the gap.

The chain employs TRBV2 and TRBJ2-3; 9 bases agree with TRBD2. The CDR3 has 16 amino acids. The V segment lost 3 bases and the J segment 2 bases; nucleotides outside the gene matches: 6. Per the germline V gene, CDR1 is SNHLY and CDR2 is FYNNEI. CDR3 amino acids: CASSDRLAGLTDTQYF. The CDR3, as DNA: TGTGCCAGCAGTGACCGGCTAGCGGGGCTCACAGATACGCAGTATTTT.

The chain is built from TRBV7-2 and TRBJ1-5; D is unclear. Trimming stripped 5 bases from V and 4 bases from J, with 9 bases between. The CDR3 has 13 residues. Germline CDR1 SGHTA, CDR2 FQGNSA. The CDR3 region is CASSVSQNQPQHF. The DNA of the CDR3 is TGTGCCAGCAGCGTCTCCCAAAATCAGCCCCAGCATTTT.

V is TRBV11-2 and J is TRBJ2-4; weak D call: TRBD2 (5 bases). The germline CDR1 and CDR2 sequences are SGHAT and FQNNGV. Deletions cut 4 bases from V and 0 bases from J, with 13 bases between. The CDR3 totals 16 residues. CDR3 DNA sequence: TGTGCCAGCAGCTCGCGTCCACTAGTAGCCAAAAACATTCAGTACTTC. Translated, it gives CASSSRPLVAKNIQYF.

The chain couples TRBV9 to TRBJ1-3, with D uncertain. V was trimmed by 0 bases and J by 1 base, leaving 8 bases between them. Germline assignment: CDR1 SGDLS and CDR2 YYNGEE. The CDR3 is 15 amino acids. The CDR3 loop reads CASSVGEGSGNTIYF. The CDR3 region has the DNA TGTGCCAGCAGCGTAGGGGAGGGATCTGGAAACACCATATATTTT. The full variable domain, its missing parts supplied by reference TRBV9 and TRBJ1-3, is DSGVTQTPKHLITATGQRVTLRCSPRSGDLSVYWYQQSLDQGLQFLIQYYNGEERAKGNILERFSAQQFPDLHSELNLSSLELGDSALYFCASSVGEGSGNTIYFGEGSWLTVV.

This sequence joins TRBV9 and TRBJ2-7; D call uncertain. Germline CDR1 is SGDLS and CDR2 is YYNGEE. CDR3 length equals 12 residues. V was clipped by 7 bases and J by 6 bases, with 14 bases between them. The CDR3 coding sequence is TGTGCCAGCTCGGCCACGGAAGGCGAGCAGTACTTC. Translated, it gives CASSATEGEQYF. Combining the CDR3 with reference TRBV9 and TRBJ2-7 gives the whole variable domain DSGVTQTPKHLITATGQRVTLRCSPRSGDLSVYWYQQSLDQGLQFLIQYYNGEERAKGNILERFSAQQFPDLHSELNLSSLELGDSALYFCASSATEGEQYFGPGTRLTVT.

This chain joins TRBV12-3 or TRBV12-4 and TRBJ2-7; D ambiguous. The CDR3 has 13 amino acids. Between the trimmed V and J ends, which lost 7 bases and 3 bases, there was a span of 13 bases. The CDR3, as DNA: TGTGCCAGCACTCAAAGCCCCGTCTACGAGCAGTACTTC. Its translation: CASTQSPVYEQYF.

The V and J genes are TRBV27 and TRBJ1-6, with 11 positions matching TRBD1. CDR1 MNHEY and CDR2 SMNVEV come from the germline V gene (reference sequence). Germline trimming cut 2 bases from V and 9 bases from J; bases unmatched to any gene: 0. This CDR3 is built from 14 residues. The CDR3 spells CASSLGTGGSPLHF. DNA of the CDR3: TGTGCCAGCAGTTTAGGGACAGGGGGTTCACCCCTCCACTTT.

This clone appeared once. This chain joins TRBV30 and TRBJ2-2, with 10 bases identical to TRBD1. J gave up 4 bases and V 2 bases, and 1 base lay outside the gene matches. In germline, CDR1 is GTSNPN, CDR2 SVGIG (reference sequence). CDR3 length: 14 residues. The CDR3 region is CAWSRDRGTGELFF. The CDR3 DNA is TGTGCCTGGAGTCGGGACAGGGGCACCGGGGAGCTGTTTTTT.

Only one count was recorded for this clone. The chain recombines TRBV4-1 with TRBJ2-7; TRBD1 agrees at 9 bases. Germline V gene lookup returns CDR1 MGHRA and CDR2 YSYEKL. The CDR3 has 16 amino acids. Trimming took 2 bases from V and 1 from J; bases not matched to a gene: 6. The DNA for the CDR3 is TGCGCCAGCAGCCAAACGCCGGGACAGGGATCCTACGAGCAGTACTTC. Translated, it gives CASSQTPGQGSYEQYF.

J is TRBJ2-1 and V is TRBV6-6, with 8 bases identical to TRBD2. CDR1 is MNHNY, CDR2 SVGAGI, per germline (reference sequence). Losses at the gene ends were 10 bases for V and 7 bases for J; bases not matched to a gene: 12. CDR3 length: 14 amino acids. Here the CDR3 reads CATNPGLAQNEQFF. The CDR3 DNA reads TGTGCCACCAACCCCGGACTAGCTCAAAATGAGCAGTTCTTC.

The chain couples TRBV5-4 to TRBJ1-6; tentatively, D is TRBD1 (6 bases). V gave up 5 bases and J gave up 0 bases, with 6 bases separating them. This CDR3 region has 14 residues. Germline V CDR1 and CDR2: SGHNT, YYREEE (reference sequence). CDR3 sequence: CASRDSSYNSPLHF. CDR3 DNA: TGTGCCAGCAGGGACAGCTCCTATAATTCACCCCTCCACTTT.

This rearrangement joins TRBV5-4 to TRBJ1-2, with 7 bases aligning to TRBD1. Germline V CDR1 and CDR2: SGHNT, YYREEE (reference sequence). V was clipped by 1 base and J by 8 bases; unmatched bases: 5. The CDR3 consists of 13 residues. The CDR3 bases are TGTGCCAGCAGCTTGCTACAGGGGCTAGGCTACACCTTC. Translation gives CASSLLQGLGYTF.

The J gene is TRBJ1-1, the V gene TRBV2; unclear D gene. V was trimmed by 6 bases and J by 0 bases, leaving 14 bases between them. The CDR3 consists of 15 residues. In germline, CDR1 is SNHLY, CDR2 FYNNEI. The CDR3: CASSFRRSLNTEAFF. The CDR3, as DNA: TGTGCCAGCAGCTTCAGACGATCTTTGAACACTGAAGCTTTCTTT.

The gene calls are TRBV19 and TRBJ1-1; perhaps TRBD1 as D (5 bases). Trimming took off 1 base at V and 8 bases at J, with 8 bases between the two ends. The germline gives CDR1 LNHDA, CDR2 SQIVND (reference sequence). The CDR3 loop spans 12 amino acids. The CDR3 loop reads CASSIGAGEAFF. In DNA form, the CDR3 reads TGTGCCAGTAGTATAGGGGCAGGGGAAGCTTTCTTT.

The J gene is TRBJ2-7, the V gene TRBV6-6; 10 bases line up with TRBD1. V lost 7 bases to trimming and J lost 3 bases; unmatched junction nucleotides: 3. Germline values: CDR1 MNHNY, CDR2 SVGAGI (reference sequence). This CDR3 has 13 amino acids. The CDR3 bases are TGTGCCAGCACTCGGGACAGGGGCTACGAGCAGTACTTC. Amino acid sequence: CASTRDRGYEQYF.

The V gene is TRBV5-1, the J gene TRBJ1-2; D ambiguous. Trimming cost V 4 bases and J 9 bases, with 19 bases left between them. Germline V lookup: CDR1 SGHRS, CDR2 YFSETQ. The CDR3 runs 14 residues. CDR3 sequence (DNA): TGCGCCAGCAGCGGGCGAGGCCCCGAGGGTAGCTACACCTTC. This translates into CASSGRGPEGSYTF. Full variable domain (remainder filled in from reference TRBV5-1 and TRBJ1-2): KAGVTQTPRYLIKTRGQQVTLSCSPISGHRSVSWYQQTPGQGLQFLFEYFSETQRNKGNFPGRFSGRQFSNSRSEMNVSTLELGDSALYLCASSGRGPEGSYTFGSGTRLTVV.

For the CDR3, the DNA is TGTGCCAGTAGCAACAGACAGGGGGATGAAAAACTGTTTTTT. Its protein is CASSNRQGDEKLFF. The chain employs TRBV19 and TRBJ1-4, with 9 bases aligning to TRBD1. CDR1 LNHDA and CDR2 SQIVND come from the germline V gene (reference sequence). Unmatched junction bases numbered 5, after V lost 6 bases and J lost 6 bases. CDR3 length: 14 amino acids.

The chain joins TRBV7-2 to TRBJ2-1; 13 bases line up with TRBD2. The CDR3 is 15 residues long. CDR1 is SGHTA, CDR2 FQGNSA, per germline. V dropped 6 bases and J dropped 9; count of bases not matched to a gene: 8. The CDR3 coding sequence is TGTGCCAGCAGTTTTACTAGCGGGGGGGCCGGTGAGCAGTTCTTC. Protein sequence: CASSFTSGGAGEQFF.